This T cell receptor beta chain is drawn from a study of technical replicates of blood from a handful of donors. Trimming removed 1 base from V and 9 bases from J, with 15 bases in between. CDR3 size: 14 residues. The V gene's germline CDR1 is LGHNA and CDR2 YNFKEQ. Assay used: immunoSEQ multiplex PCR; TCRdb lists only in-frame clones, some missing. Among around 76,000 clones listed, 80% to 95% were seen once. The sample taken for sequencing was T cells isolated from PBMCs. This receptor was obtained from a human donor in good health. The gene calls are TRBV4-2 and TRBJ2-5; TRBD1 might be the D (5 bases). The CDR3 loop is CASSQGRGSMAQYF. In nucleotides, the CDR3 is TGTGCCAGCAGCCAAGGAAGGGGAAGTATGGCCCAGTACTTC.